Below, 5 T cell receptor beta chains from the same sample are listed, as sequenced in a study of blood T cell repertoires in COVID-19. Profiling relied on immunoSEQ multiplex PCR, and the TCRdb table lists in-frame clones only, not all of them. Found here are tens of thousands of clones, over 80% of them singletons; the top ten hold roughly 5.9%. The sequenced material came from peripheral blood. Receptors originate from a man in his fifties or sixties with active COVID-19.

The rearrangement joins TRBV7-2 to TRBJ2-2; D not resolved. V was cut by 5 bases and J by 1 base, with 14 bases left in between. CDR3 length equals 16 residues. The germline V gene encodes CDR1 SGHTA and CDR2 FQGNSA. CDR3 region: CASSPLEVGNTGELFF. CDR3 DNA: TGTGCCAGCAGCCCCTTAGAGGTGGGGAACACCGGGGAGCTGTTTTTT.

This rearrangement joins TRBV9 to TRBJ2-7, with D maybe TRBD2 (5 bases). The CDR3 loop spans 13 amino acids. Germline assignment: CDR1 SGDLS and CDR2 YYNGEE. Trimming pared 0 bases from V and 7 bases from J, leaving 11 bases between. The CDR3 region is CASSVVTGGEQYF. The CDR3, as DNA: TGTGCCAGCAGCGTAGTAACGGGCGGGGAGCAGTACTTC.

The chain employs TRBV18 and TRBJ1-1; D is ambiguous. The CDR3 contains 15 residues. Germline V lookup: CDR1 KGHSH, CDR2 LQKENI. The ends were cut back, 3 bases at V and 0 bases at J, with 11 bases in the middle. DNA for the CDR3: TGTGCCAGCTCACCCCCAGCGTTAATGAACACTGAAGCTTTCTTT. This translates into CASSPPALMNTEAFF.

J is TRBJ2-5 and V is TRBV6-2 or TRBV6-3, with D unresolved. The germline CDR1 and CDR2 sequences are MNHEY and SVGEGT. Trimming shortened V by 2 bases and J by 2 bases, and 12 bases separated the two germline ends. This CDR3 contains 15 residues. The CDR3 DNA is TGTGCCAGCAGTTACGAGCCCCCGCTACAAGAGACCCAGTACTTC. It encodes CASSYEPPLQETQYF.

The rearrangement joins TRBV9 to TRBJ2-7, with a possible D match to TRBD1 (5 bases). Trimming cost V 0 bases and J 6 bases, with 19 bases left between them. CDR1 SGDLS and CDR2 YYNGEE come from the germline V gene. The CDR3 runs to 16 residues. As DNA, the CDR3 is TGTGCCAGCAGCGTAGGCGGCCAAAAGAAGGGGCTCGAGCAGTACTTC. Translating it yields CASSVGGQKKGLEQYF.